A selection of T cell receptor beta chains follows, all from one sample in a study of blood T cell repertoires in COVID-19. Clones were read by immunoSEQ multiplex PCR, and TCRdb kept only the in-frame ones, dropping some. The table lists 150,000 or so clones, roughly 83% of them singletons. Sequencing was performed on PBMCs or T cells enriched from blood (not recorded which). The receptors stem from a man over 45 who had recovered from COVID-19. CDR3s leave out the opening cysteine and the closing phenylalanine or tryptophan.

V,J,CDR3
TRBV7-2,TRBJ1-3,ASSLVRDTIY
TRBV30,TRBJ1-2,AWSAGVHGYT
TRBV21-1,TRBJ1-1,ASLDGGGGTEAF
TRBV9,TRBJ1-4,ASSVGQGAANEKLF
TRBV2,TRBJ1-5,ASSPGTNSNQPQH
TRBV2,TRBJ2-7,ASSEPLGLAGGSLYEQY
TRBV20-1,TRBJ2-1,SASGQDSYNEQF
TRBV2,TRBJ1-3,ASSDAADTIY
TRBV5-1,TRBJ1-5,ASSPGQPNQPQH
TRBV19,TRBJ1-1,ASRFLRGNTEAF
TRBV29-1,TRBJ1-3,SVGSGVSGNTIY
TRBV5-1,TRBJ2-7,ASSPRPGAYEQY
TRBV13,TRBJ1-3,ASSLGYRGAVNTIY
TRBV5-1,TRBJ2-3,ASSLAGGGTDTQY
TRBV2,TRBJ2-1,ASSEVLRGLYNEQF
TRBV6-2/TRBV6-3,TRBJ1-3,ASSYSDRVPGNTIY
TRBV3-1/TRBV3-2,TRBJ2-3,ASSQGPDERNTQY
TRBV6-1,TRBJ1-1,ASSELVAGKTEAF
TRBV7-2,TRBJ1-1,ASSSNSGGRAEAF
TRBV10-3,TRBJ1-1,AIRGTGGKTEAF
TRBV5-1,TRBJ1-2,ASSLDTGQGYGYT
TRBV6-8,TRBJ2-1,ASSSSQLAGPYNEQF
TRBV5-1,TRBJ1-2,ASSPGQEHGYT